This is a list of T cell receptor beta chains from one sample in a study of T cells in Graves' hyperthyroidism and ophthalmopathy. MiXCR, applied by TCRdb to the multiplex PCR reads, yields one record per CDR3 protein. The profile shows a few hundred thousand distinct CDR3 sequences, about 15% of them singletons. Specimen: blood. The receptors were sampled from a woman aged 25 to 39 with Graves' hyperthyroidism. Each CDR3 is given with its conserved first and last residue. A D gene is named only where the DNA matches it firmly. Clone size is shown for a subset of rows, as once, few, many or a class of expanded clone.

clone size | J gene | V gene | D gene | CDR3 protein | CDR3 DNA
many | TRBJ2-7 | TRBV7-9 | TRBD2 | CASSPAGASGTYEQYF | TGTGCCAGCAGCCCCGCTGGGGCTAGCGGGACTTATGAGCAGTACTTC
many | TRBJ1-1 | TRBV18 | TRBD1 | CASSLQGFEAFF | TGTGCCAGCTCACTACAGGGGTTTGAAGCTTTCTTT
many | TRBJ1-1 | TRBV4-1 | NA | CASSQVLENTEAFF | TGCGCCAGCAGCCAAGTCTTAGAGAACACTGAAGCTTTCTTT
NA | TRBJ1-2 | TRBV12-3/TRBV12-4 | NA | CASSLGWYGYTF | TGTGCCAGCAGTTTAGGGTGGTATGGCTACACCTTC
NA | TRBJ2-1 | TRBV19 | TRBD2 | CASSQTSGNSYNEQFF | TGTGCCAGTAGTCAGACTAGCGGGAACTCCTACAATGAGCAGTTCTTC
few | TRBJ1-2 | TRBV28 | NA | CASSFLDYYGYTF | TGTGCCAGCAGTTTTCTTGACTACTATGGCTACACCTTC
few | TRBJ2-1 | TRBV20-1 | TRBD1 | CSAPNGTGSNEQFF | TGCAGTGCGCCCAACGGGACAGGGTCCAATGAGCAGTTCTTC
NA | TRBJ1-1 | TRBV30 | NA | CACRDGGNTEAFF | TGTGCCTGCCGGGACGGGGGGAACACTGAAGCTTTCTTT
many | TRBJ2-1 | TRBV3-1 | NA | CASSQDRGFYNEQFF | TGTGCCAGCAGCCAAGATCGGGGGTTCTACAATGAGCAGTTCTTC
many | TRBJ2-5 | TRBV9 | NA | CASSVDLAETQYF | TGTGCCAGCAGCGTAGACCTAGCGGAGACCCAGTACTTC